The T cell receptor beta chain described here comes from a study of cytomegalovirus exposure and HLA in healthy donors. General study results and limits: The study flagged approximately 180 TCR beta chains as cytomegalovirus-associated. Some V segments could not be told apart, so they were left out, TRBV6-2 and TRBV6-3 among them. Follow-up analysis later connected one missense variant in DCLRE1C with trimming of TCR beta V- and J-genes.

With 60 Vbeta and 13 Jbeta primers, the PCR was carried out. Assay: immunoSEQ multiplex PCR; the TCRdb copy retains only in-frame clones and omits some. The sample shows about 120,000 clones, about 80% of them seen only once. In regard to this clone: Its target is unknown.

This CDR3 contains 14 residues. The germline V gene has CDR1 SGHDT and CDR2 YYEEEE. J gave up 10 bases and V 1 base, and 8 bases lay outside the gene matches. The receptor was isolated from a female donor in good health and CMV-seropositive. The genes are TRBV5-6 and TRBJ1-2; TRBD1 matches 9 bases. The sample comprised PBMCs. The CDR3 here is CASSLLGQGNDYTF. The CDR3 DNA reads TGTGCCAGCAGCTTGCTGGGACAGGGTAATGACTACACCTTC.